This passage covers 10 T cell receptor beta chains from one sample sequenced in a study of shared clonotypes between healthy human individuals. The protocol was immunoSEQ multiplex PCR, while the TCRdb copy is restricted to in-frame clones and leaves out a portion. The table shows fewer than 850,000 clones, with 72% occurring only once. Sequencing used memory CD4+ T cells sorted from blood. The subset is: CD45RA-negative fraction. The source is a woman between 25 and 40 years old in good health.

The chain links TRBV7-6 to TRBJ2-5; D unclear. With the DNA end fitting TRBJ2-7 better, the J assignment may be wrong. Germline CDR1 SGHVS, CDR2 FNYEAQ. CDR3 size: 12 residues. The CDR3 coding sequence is TGTGCCAGCAGCTCCAGATCCATCGAGCAGTACTTC. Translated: CASSSRSIEQYF.

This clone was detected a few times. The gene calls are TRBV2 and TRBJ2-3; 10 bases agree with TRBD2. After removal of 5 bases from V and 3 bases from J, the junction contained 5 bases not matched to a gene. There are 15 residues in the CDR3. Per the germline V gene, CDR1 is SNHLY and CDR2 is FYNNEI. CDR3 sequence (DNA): TGTGCCAGCAGTCAACTAGCGGGAATAACAGATACGCAGTATTTT. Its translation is CASSQLAGITDTQYF.

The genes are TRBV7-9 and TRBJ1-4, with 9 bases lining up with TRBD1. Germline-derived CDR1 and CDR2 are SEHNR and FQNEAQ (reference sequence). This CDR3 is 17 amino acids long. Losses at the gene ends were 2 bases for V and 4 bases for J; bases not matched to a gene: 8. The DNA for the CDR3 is TGTGCCAGCAGCTTACGGACAGGGGCGCTTAATAATGAAAAACTGTTTTTT. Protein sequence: CASSLRTGALNNEKLFF.

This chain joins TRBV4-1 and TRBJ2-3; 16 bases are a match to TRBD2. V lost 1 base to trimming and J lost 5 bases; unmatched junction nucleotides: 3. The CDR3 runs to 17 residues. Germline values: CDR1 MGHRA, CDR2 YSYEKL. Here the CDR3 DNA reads TGCGCCAGCAGCCAAGGAGGGACTAGCGGGAGGGGAGATACGCAGTATTTT. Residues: CASSQGGTSGRGDTQYF.

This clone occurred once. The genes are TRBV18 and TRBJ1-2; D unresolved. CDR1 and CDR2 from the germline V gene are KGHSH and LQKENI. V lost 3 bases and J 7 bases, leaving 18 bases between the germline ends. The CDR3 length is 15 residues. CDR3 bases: TGTGCCAGCTCACCTTCGGCGGCAGATGGCAGTGGCTACACCTTC. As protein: CASSPSAADGSGYTF. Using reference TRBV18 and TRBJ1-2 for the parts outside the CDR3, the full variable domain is NAGVMQNPRHLVRRRGQEARLRCSPMKGHSHVYWYRQLPEEGLKFMVYLQKENIIDESGMPKERFSAEFPKEGPSILRIQQVVRGDSAAYFCASSPSAADGSGYTFGSGTRLTVV.

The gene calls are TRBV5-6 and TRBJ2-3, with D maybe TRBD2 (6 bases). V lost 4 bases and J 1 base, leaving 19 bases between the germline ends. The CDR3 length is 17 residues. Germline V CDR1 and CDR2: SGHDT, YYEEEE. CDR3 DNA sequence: TGTGCCAGCAGCATCCCCCAGACGGGAGTGGGCACAGATACGCAGTATTTT. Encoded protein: CASSIPQTGVGTDTQYF.

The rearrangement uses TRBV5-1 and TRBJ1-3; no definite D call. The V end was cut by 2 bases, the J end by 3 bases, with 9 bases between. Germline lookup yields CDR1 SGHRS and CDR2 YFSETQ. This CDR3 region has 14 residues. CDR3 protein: CASSFFDNGNTIYF. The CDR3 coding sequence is TGCGCCAGCAGCTTCTTCGACAATGGAAACACCATATATTTT.

Here the CDR3 reads CASSLGGWGLALTYEQYF. The CDR3 DNA follows: TGTGCCAGCAGTTTAGGGGGTTGGGGACTAGCGCTAACCTACGAGCAGTACTTC. The V call is TRBV28, the J call TRBJ2-7; 10 bases line up with TRBD2. The CDR3 is made up of 18 amino acids. V shed 2 bases, J shed 2 bases, and the junction held 12 bases outside the gene matches. The V gene's germline CDR1 is MDHEN and CDR2 SYDVKM.

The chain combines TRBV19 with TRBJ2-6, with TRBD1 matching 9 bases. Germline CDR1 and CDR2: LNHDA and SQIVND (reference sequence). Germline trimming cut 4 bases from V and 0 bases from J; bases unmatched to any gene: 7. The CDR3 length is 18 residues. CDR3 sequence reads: CASSTGTGLASGANVLTF. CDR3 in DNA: TGTGCCAGTAGTACGGGGACAGGGCTAGCCTCTGGGGCCAACGTCCTGACTTTC. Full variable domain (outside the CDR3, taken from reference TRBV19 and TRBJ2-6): DGGITQSPKYLFRKEGQNVTLSCEQNLNHDAMYWYRQDPGQGLRLIYYSQIVNDFQKGDIAEGYSVSREKKESFPLTVTSAQKNPTAFYLCASSTGTGLASGANVLTFGAGSRLTVL.

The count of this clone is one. CDR3 sequence reads: CASSPGTSNTEAFF. The CDR3 DNA reads TGTGCCAGCAGTCCCGGGACGTCGAACACTGAAGCTTTCTTT. The gene calls are TRBV28 and TRBJ1-1, with D maybe TRBD1 (5 bases). Trimming took off 5 bases at V and 1 base at J, with 11 bases between the two ends. The CDR3 consists of 14 residues. Germline V CDR1 and CDR2: MDHEN, SYDVKM.